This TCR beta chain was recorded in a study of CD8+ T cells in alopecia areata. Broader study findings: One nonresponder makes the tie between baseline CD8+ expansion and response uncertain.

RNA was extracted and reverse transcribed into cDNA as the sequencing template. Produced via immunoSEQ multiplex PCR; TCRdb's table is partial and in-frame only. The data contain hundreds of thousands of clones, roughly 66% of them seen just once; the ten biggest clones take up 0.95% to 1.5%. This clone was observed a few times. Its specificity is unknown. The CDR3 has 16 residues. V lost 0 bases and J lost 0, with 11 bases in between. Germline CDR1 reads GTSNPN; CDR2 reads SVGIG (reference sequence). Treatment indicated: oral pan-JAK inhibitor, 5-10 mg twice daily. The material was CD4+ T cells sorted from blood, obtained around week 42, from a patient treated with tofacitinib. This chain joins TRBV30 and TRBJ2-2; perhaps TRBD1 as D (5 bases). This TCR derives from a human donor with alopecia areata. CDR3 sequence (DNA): TGTGCCTGGAGTGTCAGGGTCGGATCGAACACCGGGGAGCTGTTTTTT. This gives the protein CAWSVRVGSNTGELFF.